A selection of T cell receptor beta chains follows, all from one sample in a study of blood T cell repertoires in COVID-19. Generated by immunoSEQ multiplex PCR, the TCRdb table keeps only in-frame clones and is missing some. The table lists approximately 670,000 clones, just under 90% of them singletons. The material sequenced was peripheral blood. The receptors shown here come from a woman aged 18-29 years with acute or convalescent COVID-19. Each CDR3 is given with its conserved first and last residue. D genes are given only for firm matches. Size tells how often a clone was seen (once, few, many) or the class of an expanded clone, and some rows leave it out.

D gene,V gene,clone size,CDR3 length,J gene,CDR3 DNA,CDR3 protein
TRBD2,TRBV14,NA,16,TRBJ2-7,TGTGCCAGCAGCCAAGATCTTTCCAGCGGGGGCTACGAGCAGTACTTC,CASSQDLSSGGYEQYF
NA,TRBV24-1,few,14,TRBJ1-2,TGTGCCACCAGCCACAGGGCCAAATCCTATGGCTACACCTTC,CATSHRAKSYGYTF
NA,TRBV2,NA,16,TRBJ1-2,TGTGCCAGCAGTGGGCCAGGGGCCTTTACTAACTATGGCTACACCTTC,CASSGPGAFTNYGYTF
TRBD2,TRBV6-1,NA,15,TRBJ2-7,TGTGCCAGCAGTGAAGGACTAGCGGTCTTCTACGAGCAGTACTTC,CASSEGLAVFYEQYF
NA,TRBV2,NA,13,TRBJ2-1,TGTGCCAGCGACCCGACTGACTACAATGAGCAGTTCTTC,CASDPTDYNEQFF
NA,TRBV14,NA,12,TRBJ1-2,TGTGCCAGCAGCCTAGGCGGGCTTGGCTACACCTTC,CASSLGGLGYTF
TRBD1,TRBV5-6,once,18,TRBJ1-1,TGTGCCAGCAGCTCCCGTAGAACAGGGGGCAAAGGGAACACTGAAGCTTTCTTT,CASSSRRTGGKGNTEAFF
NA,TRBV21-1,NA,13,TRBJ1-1,TGTGCCGGGCGGGACAGGGGGTTCGTGAAGGCTTTCTTT,CAGRDRGFVKAFF
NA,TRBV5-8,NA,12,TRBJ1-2,TGTGCCAGCAGCTTCTCTAACTATGGCTACACCTTC,CASSFSNYGYTF
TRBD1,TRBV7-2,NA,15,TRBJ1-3,TGTGCCAGCAGCGCCGACAGGGAGTTCGTGGGCACCATATATTTT,CASSADREFVGTIYF
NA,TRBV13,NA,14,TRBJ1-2,TGTGCCAGCACCGTGACAGGAGGCAATTATGGCTACACCTTC,CASTVTGGNYGYTF
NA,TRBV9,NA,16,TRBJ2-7,TGTGCCAGCAGCCCCCAGGACAGCCCGGCCTCCTACGAGCAGTACTTC,CASSPQDSPASYEQYF
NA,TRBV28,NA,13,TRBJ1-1,TGTGCCAGCCGCCGGCAGGGAAACACTGAAGCTTTCTTT,CASRRQGNTEAFF
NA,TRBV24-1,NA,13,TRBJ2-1,TGTGCCACCAGTGTGAGCTCCTACAATGAGCAGTTCTTC,CATSVSSYNEQFF
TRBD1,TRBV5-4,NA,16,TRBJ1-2,TGTGCCAGCAGCTTAGAGACAGGGAGGCAAGTATATGGCTACACCTTC,CASSLETGRQVYGYTF
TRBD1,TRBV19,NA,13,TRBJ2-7,TGTGCCAGCCGGGACAGGGCATCCTACGAGCAGTACTTC,CASRDRASYEQYF
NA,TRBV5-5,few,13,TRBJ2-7,TGTGCCAGCAGCGTGACAGAATCCTACGAGCAGTACTTC,CASSVTESYEQYF
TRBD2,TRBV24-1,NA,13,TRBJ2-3,TGTGCCACGCGGGCGGGGGGGATGGATACGCAGTATTTT,CATRAGGMDTQYF
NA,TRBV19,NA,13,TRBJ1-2,TGTGCCAGTAGGTCGCGGGGGGCTAAAGACTACACCTTC,CASRSRGAKDYTF
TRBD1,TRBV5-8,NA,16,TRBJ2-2,TGTGCCAGCAGCTTGGTGCTCGTCAGGGGGACCGGGGAGCTGTTTTTT,CASSLVLVRGTGELFF
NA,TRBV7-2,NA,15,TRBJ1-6,TGTGCCAGCAGCGGTCAGAGGCCGATTAATTCACCCCTCCACTTT,CASSGQRPINSPLHF
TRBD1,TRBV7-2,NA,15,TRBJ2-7,TGTGCCAGCAGGTCTTACAGGGGCTTTGGCTACGAGCAGTACTTC,CASRSYRGFGYEQYF
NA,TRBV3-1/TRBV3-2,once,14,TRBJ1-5,TGTGCCAGCAGCCAAGAGCTACAGTTTCGTCCCCAGCATTTT,CASSQELQFRPQHF
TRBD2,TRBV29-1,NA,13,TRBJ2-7,TGCAGCGTTGTGGGACTAGACACCTACGAGCAGTACTTC,CSVVGLDTYEQYF
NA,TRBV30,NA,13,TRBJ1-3,TGTGCCTGGAGTGTAATATCTGGAAACACCATATATTTT,CAWSVISGNTIYF
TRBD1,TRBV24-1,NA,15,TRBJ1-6,TGTGCCACCAGTGATTCTGGACAGGGGGGTTCCCCCCTCCACTTT,CATSDSGQGGSPLHF
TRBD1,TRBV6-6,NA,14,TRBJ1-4,TGTGCCAGCAGGTCACAGGGGTTTAATGAAAAACTGTTTTTT,CASRSQGFNEKLFF
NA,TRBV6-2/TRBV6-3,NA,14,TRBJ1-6,TGTGCCAGCAGTTCTATCTTAAATAATTCACCCCTCCACTTT,CASSSILNNSPLHF
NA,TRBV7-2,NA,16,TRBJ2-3,TGTGCCAGCAGCTTACGACAGGAGATAAGCACAGATACGCAGTATTTT,CASSLRQEISTDTQYF
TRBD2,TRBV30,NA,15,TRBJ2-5,TGTGCCTGGAAGGGGAAGCGGGGGGAACAAGAGACCCAGTACTTC,CAWKGKRGEQETQYF
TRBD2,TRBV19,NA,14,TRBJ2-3,TGTGCCAGTACGTTCGGGGGGTTACCAGATACGCAGTATTTT,CASTFGGLPDTQYF
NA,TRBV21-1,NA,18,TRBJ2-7,TGTGCCAGCAGCAAAGTAAGAAGGGGACTGCCCGGATCCTACGAGCAGTACTTC,CASSKVRRGLPGSYEQYF
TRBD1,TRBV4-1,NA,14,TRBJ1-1,TGCGCCAGCAGAGGGGGCTTGGGGAACACTGAAGCTTTCTTT,CASRGGLGNTEAFF
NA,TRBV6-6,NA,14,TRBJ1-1,TGTGCCAGCAGCCCAGGGTCTATGAACACTGAAGCTTTCTTT,CASSPGSMNTEAFF
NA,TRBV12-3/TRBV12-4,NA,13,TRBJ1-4,TGTGCCAGCAGGCGCGGGAAGGTTGAAAAACTGTTTTTT,CASRRGKVEKLFF
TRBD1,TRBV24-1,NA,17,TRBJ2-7,TGTGCCACCAGTGATCCTAACCGGGACAGGGGTTCCTACGAGCAGTACTTC,CATSDPNRDRGSYEQYF
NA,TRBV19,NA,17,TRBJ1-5,TGTGCCAGTAACCAGGGTAAGGGAAGCAATAGCAATCAGCCCCAGCATTTT,CASNQGKGSNSNQPQHF
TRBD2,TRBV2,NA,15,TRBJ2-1,TGTGCCAGCACGGGACTAGCGAGCTCCTACAATGAGCAGTTCTTC,CASTGLASSYNEQFF
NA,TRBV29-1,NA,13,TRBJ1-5,TGCAGCGTAGCATCGGGGGGTAATCAGCCCCAGCATTTT,CSVASGGNQPQHF
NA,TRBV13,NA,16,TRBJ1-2,TGTGCCAGCAGCTCCCGTCGACATCCGGTCGACTATGGCTACACCTTC,CASSSRRHPVDYGYTF
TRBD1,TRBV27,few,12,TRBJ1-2,TGTGCCAGCTGGGGACAGGGGGGTGGCTACACCTTC,CASWGQGGGYTF
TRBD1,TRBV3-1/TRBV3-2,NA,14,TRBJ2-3,TGTGCCAGCAGCGCGACAGGGGCCACAGATACGCAGTATTTT,CASSATGATDTQYF
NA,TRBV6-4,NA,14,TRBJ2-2,TGTGCCAGCAGTGTCACAGGAAGCACCGGGGAGCTGTTTTTT,CASSVTGSTGELFF
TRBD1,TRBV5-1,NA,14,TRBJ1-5,TGCGCCAGCAGCCCGGGACAGGACAGGTGGCCCCAGCATTTT,CASSPGQDRWPQHF
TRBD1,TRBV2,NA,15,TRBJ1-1,TGTGCCAGCAGTAACAGGGGAAAGGTTCAAACTGAAGCTTTCTTT,CASSNRGKVQTEAFF
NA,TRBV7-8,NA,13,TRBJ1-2,TGTGCCAGCAGCTTAGCGGCAGACTATGGCTACACCTTC,CASSLAADYGYTF
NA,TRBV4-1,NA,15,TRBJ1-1,TGCGCCAGCAGCCAAGAACCCAGCTTGGGCAGGAGGGCTTTCTTT,CASSQEPSLGRRAFF
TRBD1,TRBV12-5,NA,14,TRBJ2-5,TGTGCTAGTGGCCGGACAGGGTCTCAAGAGACCCAGTACTTC,CASGRTGSQETQYF
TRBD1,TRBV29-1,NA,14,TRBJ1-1,TGCAGCGTCCGGGGACAGGGGAATTGGGCTGAAGCTTTCTTT,CSVRGQGNWAEAFF
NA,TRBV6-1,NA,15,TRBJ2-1,TGTGCCAGCAGTGAAACGGTTAACTCCTACAATGAGCAGTTCTTC,CASSETVNSYNEQFF
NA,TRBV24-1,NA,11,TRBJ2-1,TGTGCCACCAGTGATCGGTATGAGCAGTTCTTC,CATSDRYEQFF
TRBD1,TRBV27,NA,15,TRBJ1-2,TGTGCCAGCAGTGCGTGGACAGGGGGCGGCTATGGCTACACCTTC,CASSAWTGGGYGYTF
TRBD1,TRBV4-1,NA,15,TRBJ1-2,TGCGCCAGCAGCCAGCCCGGGACAGCCACCTATGGCTACACCTTC,CASSQPGTATYGYTF